Following are 14 T cell receptor beta chains from one sample sequenced in a study of post-analysis software for immune sequencing data. Overall study results and limits: TRBV segments more frequent in patients than in controls numbered five and included TRBV5-6, TRBV5-1 and TRBV20-1.

Sequencing libraries made from TCR beta cDNA carried unique molecular identifiers. TCRdb re-called the PCR reads with MiXCR, one entry per CDR3 protein. The sample holds hundreds of thousands of distinct CDR3 sequences, approximately 59% seen once. Their target antigens are unknown. The sequencing sample was made of blood. These receptors came from a girl between 2 and 10 years old with multiple sclerosis.

This clonotype came up a few times. The genes are TRBV9 and TRBJ2-5, with D possibly being TRBD2 (5 bases). CDR3 length equals 12 residues. From germline, CDR1 is SGDLS and CDR2 YYNGEE. Trimming removed 2 bases at V and 11 bases at J, with 13 bases between. CDR3 in DNA: TGTGCCAGCAGCGTCGATCGGGGTCAGCAGTACTTC. Encoded protein: CASSVDRGQQYF. Supplemented by reference TRBV9 and TRBJ2-5, the full variable domain reads DSGVTQTPKHLITATGQRVTLRCSPRSGDLSVYWYQQSLDQGLQFLIQYYNGEERAKGNILERFSAQQFPDLHSELNLSSLELGDSALYFCASSVDRGQQYFGPGTRLLVL.

The rearrangement uses TRBV7-9 and TRBJ2-7, with 12 bases matching TRBD1. CDR1 SEHNR and CDR2 FQNEAQ come from the germline V gene (reference sequence). V trimming: 5 bases; J trimming: 0 bases; junction bases outside the gene matches: 5. The CDR3 is 16 residues long. The CDR3 sequence: CASSLGTGGFSYEQYF. As DNA, the CDR3 is TGTGCCAGCAGCCTCGGGACAGGGGGCTTCTCCTACGAGCAGTACTTC.

As regards this clonotype: A read error may be the cause here, since a much bigger clone is one base away. The rearrangement joins TRBV3-1 to TRBJ2-1, with D maybe TRBD1 (6 bases). TRBJ2-7 matches the DNA end more closely, so the J call is doubtful. The germline V gene has CDR1 LGHDT and CDR2 YNNKEL (reference sequence). This CDR3 is 15 amino acids long. The CDR3 spells CASSYQGNSYNEQYF. CDR3 DNA: TGTGCCAGCAGCTACCAGGGGAATTCCTACAATGAGCAGTACTTC.

The genes are TRBV11-2 and TRBJ1-5, with unresolved D. The V gene's germline CDR1 is SGHAT and CDR2 FQNNGV. The CDR3 totals 13 residues. The V and J ends lost 5 bases and 7 bases respectively, with 12 bases between them. CDR3 DNA: TGTGCCAGCAGCCAAAATTTGCGGCAGCCCCAGCATTTT. Its protein product is CASSQNLRQPQHF.

This clonotype was seen just once. The chain recombines TRBV28 with TRBJ2-3, with D perhaps matching TRBD2 (7 bases). The CDR3 extends over 14 amino acids. The germline V gene has CDR1 MDHEN and CDR2 SYDVKM. The V and J ends lost 7 bases and 9 bases respectively, with 20 bases between them. CDR3 nucleotides: TGTGCCAGCACTCCCAGAGGGGGAGGGAGCACGCAGTATTTT. It encodes CASTPRGGGSTQYF. Looking up the rest from reference TRBV28 and TRBJ2-3 gives the full variable domain: DVKVTQSSRYLVKRTGEKVFLECVQDMDHENMFWYRQDPGLGLRLIYFSYDVKMKEKGDIPEGYSVSREKKERFSLILESASTNQTSMYLCASTPRGGGSTQYFGPGTRLTVL.

The genes are TRBV3-1 and TRBJ1-5, with D hard to call. The CDR3 totals 13 residues. Trimming pared 2 bases from V and 5 bases from J, leaving 7 bases between. Germline V gives CDR1 LGHDT, CDR2 YNNKEL (reference sequence). CDR3 sequence (DNA): TGTGCCAGCAGCCAAAGTGCAGATCAGCCCCAGCATTTT. The encoded protein is CASSQSADQPQHF.

The V and J genes are TRBV21-1 and TRBJ2-6. TRBV21-1 is noted as a pseudogene. The CDR3 is 10 amino acids. The CDR3 region is CASSKGVLTF. The CDR3, as DNA: TGTGCCAGCAGCAAAGGCGTCCTGACTTTC.

This chain uses TRBV12-3 or TRBV12-4 with TRBJ1-5; weak D call: TRBD1 (5 bases). The CDR3 has 14 residues. V lost 2 bases, J lost 7 bases, and 12 bases lay in between. CDR3 in DNA: TGTGCCAGCAGTTTAAGGGACGGACTACAGCCCCAGCATTTT. This gives the protein CASSLRDGLQPQHF.

The CDR3 coding sequence is TGTGCCAGCAGTTTAACCCCCGGAGGAAAACTGTTTTTT. Its protein is CASSLTPGGKLFF. The chain joins TRBV27 to TRBJ1-4; D not resolved. CDR3 length equals 13 residues. CDR1 MNHEY and CDR2 SMNVEV come from the germline V gene (reference sequence). The V end was cut by 2 bases, the J end by 10 bases, with 11 bases between.

CDR3: CASSDYTGFNTNEQYF. The CDR3 DNA is TGTGCCAGCAGTGACTACACAGGGTTTAATACCAATGAGCAGTACTTC. This chain connects TRBV6-2 or TRBV6-3 to TRBJ2-7; D possibly corresponds to TRBD1 (6 bases). The V gene lost 5 bases and the J gene lost 7 bases, with 24 bases spanning the gap. The CDR3 is made up of 16 amino acids. Germline loops: CDR1 MNHEY, CDR2 SVGEGT.

This rearrangement joins TRBV7-6 to TRBJ1-2, with TRBD1 identical over 9 bases. Germline V gives CDR1 SGHVS, CDR2 FNYEAQ. With V trimmed by 5 bases and J by 5 bases, 27 bases remained unmatched. This CDR3 spans 21 amino acids. CDR3 amino acids: CASSPPPRVGTGMLSWYGYTF. The CDR3 DNA follows: TGTGCCAGCAGCCCACCCCCTCGTGTAGGGACAGGGATGCTAAGTTGGTATGGCTACACCTTC.

The J gene is TRBJ1-1, the V gene TRBV4-3; D is ambiguous. CDR3 length: 14 amino acids. Trimming took 4 bases from V and 4 from J, leaving 13 bases between them. Looked up from germline, CDR1 is LGHNA and CDR2 is YSLEER. The CDR3 DNA follows: TGCGCCAGCAGCCCCAAGGTAGGCGTCACTGAAGCTTTCTTT. Translating it yields CASSPKVGVTEAFF.

This clonotype was detected only a few times. The J gene is TRBJ2-3, the V gene TRBV3-1; TRBD2 matches 7 bases. Germline lookup yields CDR1 LGHDT and CDR2 YNNKEL (reference sequence). The V segment lost 1 base and the J segment 1 base; nucleotides outside the gene matches: 5. The CDR3 has 16 amino acids. The CDR3 is CASSQAGGPGTDTQYF. Here the CDR3 DNA reads TGTGCCAGCAGCCAAGCGGGAGGCCCTGGCACAGATACGCAGTATTTT.

This sequence joins TRBV2 and TRBJ2-3; 7 bases fit TRBD2. V lost 3 bases, J lost 2 bases, and 5 bases stayed unmatched. The CDR3 length is 15 residues. Germline CDR1 SNHLY, CDR2 FYNNEI. CDR3 coding DNA: TGTGCCAGCAGTGATATGCGGGGGTCCACAGATACGCAGTATTTT. This codes for CASSDMRGSTDTQYF.